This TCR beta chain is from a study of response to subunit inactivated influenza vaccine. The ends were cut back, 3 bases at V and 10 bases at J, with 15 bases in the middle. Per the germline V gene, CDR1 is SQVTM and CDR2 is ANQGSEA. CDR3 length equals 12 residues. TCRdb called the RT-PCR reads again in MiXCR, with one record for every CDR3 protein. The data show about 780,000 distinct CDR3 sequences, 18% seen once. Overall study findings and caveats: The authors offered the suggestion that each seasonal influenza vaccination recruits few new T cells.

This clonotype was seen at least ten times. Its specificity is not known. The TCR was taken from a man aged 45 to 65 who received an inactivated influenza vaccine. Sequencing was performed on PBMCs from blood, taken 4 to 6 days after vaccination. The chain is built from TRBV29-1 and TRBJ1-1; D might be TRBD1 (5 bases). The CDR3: CSVETGRERAFF. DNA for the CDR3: TGCAGCGTTGAGACGGGACGGGAGCGAGCTTTCTTT.